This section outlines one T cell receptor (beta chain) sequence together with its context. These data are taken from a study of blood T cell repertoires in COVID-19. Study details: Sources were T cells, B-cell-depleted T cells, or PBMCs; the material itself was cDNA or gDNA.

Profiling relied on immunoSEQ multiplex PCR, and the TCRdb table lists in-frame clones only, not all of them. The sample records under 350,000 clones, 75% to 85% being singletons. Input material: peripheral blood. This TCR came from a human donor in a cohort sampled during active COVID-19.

The CDR3 protein is CASSLGLAGVRGEQYF. DNA for the CDR3: TGCGCCAGCAGCTTGGGGCTAGCGGGGGTTCGCGGGGAGCAGTACTTC. The genes are TRBV5-1 and TRBJ2-7; 10 nucleotides match TRBD2. Germline V CDR1 and CDR2: SGHRS, YFSETQ. This CDR3 is 16 amino acids long. V lost 0 bases and J lost 7; bases outside the gene matches: 10.